The rows below give T cell receptor beta chains drawn from one sample of a study of cytomegalovirus exposure and HLA in healthy donors. This table comes from immunoSEQ multiplex PCR, and its TCRdb copy is limited to in-frame clones, with some not included. The sample carries around 140,000 clones, more than 75% recorded once. Sequencing used PBMCs. The receptors originated from a woman younger than 45 in good health and CMV-seronegative. Each CDR3 is given with its conserved first and last residue. D genes are given only for firm matches. Clone size appears in some rows only: once, few, many, or a class for an expanded clone.

CASSQHGTARTDTQYF	TGCGCCAGCAGCCAACACGGGACTGCCCGCACAGATACGCAGTATTTT	.	TRBV4-1	TRBJ2-3	.
CASSTPPAGVGNEQFF	TGTGCCAGTAGTACCCCCCCTGCAGGGGTAGGGAATGAGCAGTTCTTC	.	TRBV19	TRBJ2-1	.
CASSIRTEVSNEQFF	TGTGCCAGTAGTATCCGAACGGAGGTATCGAATGAGCAGTTCTTC	once	TRBV19	TRBJ2-1	.
CASSLAGGASHSVTF	TGTGCCAGCAGCTTGGCGGGGGGGGCCTCACATTCCGTTACCTTC	.	TRBV5-6	TRBJ1-2	.
CASTEGGRGNSPLHF	TGTGCCAGCACTGAGGGGGGACGGGGAAATTCACCCCTCCACTTT	.	TRBV2	TRBJ1-6	.
CASGLGTYEQYF	TGTGCTAGTGGTTTGGGTACCTACGAGCAGTACTTC	.	TRBV12-5	TRBJ2-7	.
CASSLARTGAGTEAFF	TGTGCCAGCAGCTTAGCGCGGACAGGGGCGGGTACTGAAGCTTTCTTT	.	TRBV7-2	TRBJ1-1	TRBD1
CAISKVGQGDNEQYF	TGTGCCATCAGCAAGGTGGGACAGGGGGACAACGAGCAGTACTTC	.	TRBV10-3	TRBJ2-7	TRBD1
CASSSGTGGGTANEKLFF	TGTGCCAGCAGCTCCGGGACAGGGGGAGGTACGGCTAATGAAAAACTGTTTTTT	.	TRBV5-5	TRBJ1-4	TRBD1
CASSRDRLAKNIQYF	TGTGCCAGCTCCCGGGACAGGCTAGCCAAAAACATTCAGTACTTC	.	TRBV6-5	TRBJ2-4	TRBD1
CASSLAGAAGELFF	TGTGCCAGCAGCTTAGCGGGGGCAGCCGGGGAGCTGTTTTTT	.	TRBV7-6	TRBJ2-2	.